This TCR beta chain was sequenced in a study of radiotherapy plus CTLA-4 blockade in lung cancer. Study as a whole: Objective responses were documented in around 20% of patients, with disease control in about 31%.

Comment on this clone: Its antigen remains unknown.

Study-wide results and caveats: In blood, early T cell clone dynamics reportedly predicted response best, together with interferon-beta. Clones of tumor-derived TCRs expanded in blood after radiotherapy plus ipilimumab.

Using immunoSEQ multiplex PCR, the repertoire was profiled, and TCRdb retains in-frame clones only, with some absent. This sample has tens of thousands of clones, with roughly four fifths found just once. In chemo-refractory metastatic non-small-cell lung cancer, patients got ipilimumab CTLA-4 blockade together with focal radiation. Here the sequenced sample was peripheral blood, taken from a patient treated with radiotherapy plus ipilimumab. The receptor was derived from a human donor with non-small cell lung cancer whose response to radiotherapy plus ipilimumab could not be evaluated. Some clones in this sample may be carry-over from other donors' samples.

In DNA form, the CDR3 reads TGTGCCAGTAGACAGGGAAGTGGCACAGATACGCAGTATTTT. This gives the protein CASRQGSGTDTQYF. The V gene is TRBV19, the J gene TRBJ2-3, with a tentative D call TRBD1 (6 bases). Trimming pared 6 bases from V and 1 base from J, leaving 11 bases between. Germline V gene data show CDR1 as LNHDA and CDR2 as SQIVND (reference sequence). This CDR3 is built from 14 residues.